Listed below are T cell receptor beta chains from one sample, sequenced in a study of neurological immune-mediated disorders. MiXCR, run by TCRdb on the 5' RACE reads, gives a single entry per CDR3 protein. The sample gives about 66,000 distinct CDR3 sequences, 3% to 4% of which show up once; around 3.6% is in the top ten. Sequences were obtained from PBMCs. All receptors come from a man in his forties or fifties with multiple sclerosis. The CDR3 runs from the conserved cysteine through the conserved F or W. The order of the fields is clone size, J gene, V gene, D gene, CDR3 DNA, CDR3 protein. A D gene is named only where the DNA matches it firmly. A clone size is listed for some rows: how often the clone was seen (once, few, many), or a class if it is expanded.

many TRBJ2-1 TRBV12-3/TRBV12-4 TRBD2 TGTGCCAGCAGTTTAGGAACGGGAGGAACCTACAATGAGCAGTTCTTC CASSLGTGGTYNEQFF
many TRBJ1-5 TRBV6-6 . TGTGCCAGCAGTGCAGGGCTTCGGAATCAGCCCCAGCATTTT CASSAGLRNQPQHF
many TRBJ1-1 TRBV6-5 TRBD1 TGTGCCAGCAGTTTGGGACAGGGGAACACTGAAGCTTTCTTT CASSLGQGNTEAFF
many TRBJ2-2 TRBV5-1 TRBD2 TGCGCCAGCAGCCGGGAGGGAATCGCCGGGGAGCTGTTTTTT CASSREGIAGELFF
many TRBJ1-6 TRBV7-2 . TGTGCCAGCAGCTTAGCCGGGTCACCCCTCCACTTT CASSLAGSPLHF
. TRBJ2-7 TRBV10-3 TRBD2 TGTGCCATCAGATTAACTAGCGGGAGTAAAGCGCAGTACTTC CAIRLTSGSKAQYF
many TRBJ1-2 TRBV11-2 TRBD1 TGTGCCAGCAGCGGGACAGTCAACTATGGCTACACCTTC CASSGTVNYGYTF
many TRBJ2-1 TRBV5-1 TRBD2 TGCGCCAGCGGGGGGGGCTACAATGAGCAGTTCTTC CASGGGYNEQFF
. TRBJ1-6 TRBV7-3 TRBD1 TGTGCCAGCAGCTTAACGGGGACAGATAATTCAACCCTCAACTTT CASSLTGTDNSTLNF
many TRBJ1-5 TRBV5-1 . TGCGCCAGCAGCCCACAGGGAAGCAATCAGCCCCAGCATTTT CASSPQGSNQPQHF
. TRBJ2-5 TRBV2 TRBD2 TGTGACAGCAGCGCGGGGGTGGAAACCCAGTACTTC CDSSAGVETQYF
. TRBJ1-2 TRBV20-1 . TGCAGTGCTAGAGATCTACTAGGGGCGAACTATGGCTACACCTTC CSARDLLGANYGYTF
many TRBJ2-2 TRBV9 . TGTGCCAGCAGCGTAGGTCAGGGGCCGAACACCGGGGAGCTGTTTTTT CASSVGQGPNTGELFF
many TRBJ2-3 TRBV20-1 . TGCAGTGCTCCCATCCAGAGGGCGACAGATACGCAGTATTTT CSAPIQRATDTQYF
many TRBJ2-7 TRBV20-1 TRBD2 TGCAGTGCTTCGACTAGCGGGGGGGCTCGGTACGAGCAGTACTTC CSASTSGGARYEQYF
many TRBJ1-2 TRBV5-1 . TGCGCCAGCAGACCCGGGACGGAAGATGGCTACACCTTC CASRPGTEDGYTF
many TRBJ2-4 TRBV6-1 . TGTGCCAGCATCCCCGGGACCCTGAGGGGGAACATTCAGTACTTC CASIPGTLRGNIQYF
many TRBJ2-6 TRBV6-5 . TGTGCCAGCAGTTTAAACTCTGGGGCCAACGTCCTGACTTTC CASSLNSGANVLTF
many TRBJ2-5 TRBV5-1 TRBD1 TGCGCCAGCAGCTTTGTCCCCGGGACAGGTGGAGAGACCCAGTACTTC CASSFVPGTGGETQYF
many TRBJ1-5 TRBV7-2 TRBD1 TGTGCCAGCAGCTTAACGACAGGGCAGAGCAATCAGCCCCAGCATTTT CASSLTTGQSNQPQHF
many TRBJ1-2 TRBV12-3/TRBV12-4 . TGTGCCAGCAGTGGGGCAGATCGTCGGGTGTATGGCTACACCTTC CASSGADRRVYGYTF
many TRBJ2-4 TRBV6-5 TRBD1 TGTGCCAGCAGTTTCTCGCAGGGGGCTGCCAAAAACATTCAGTACTTC CASSFSQGAAKNIQYF